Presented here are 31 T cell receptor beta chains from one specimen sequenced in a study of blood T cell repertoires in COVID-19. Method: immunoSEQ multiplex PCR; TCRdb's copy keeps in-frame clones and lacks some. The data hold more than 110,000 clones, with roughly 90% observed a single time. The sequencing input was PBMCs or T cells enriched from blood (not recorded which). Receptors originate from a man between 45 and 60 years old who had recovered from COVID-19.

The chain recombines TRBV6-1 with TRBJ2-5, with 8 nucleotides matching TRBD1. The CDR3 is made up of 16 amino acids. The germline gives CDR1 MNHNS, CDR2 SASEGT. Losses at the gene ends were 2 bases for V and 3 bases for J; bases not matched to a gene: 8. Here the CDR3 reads CASSELIGQGKETQYF. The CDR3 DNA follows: TGTGCCAGCAGTGAACTTATCGGACAGGGAAAAGAGACCCAGTACTTC.

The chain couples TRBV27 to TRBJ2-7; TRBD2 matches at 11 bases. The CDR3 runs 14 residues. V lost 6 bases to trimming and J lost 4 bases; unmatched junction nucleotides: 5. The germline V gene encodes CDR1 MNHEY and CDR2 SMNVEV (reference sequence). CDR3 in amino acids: CASRPGLAAYEQYF. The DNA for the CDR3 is TGTGCCAGCAGACCGGGACTAGCGGCGTACGAGCAGTACTTC.

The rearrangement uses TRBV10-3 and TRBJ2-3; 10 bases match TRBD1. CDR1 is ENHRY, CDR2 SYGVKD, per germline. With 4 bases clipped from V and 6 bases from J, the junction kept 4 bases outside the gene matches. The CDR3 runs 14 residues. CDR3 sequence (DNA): TGTGCCATCAGTGGGACAGGGGGTCCGGATACGCAGTATTTT. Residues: CAISGTGGPDTQYF.

The CDR3 sequence: CASSYSAGGVYNEQFF. CDR3 DNA: TGTGCCAGCAGTTACTCTGCAGGGGGCGTCTACAATGAGCAGTTCTTC. The J gene is TRBJ2-1, the V gene TRBV6-2 or TRBV6-3; TRBD1 matches 8 bases. Germline CDR1 and CDR2: MNHEY and SVGEGT. Trimming at V came to 0 bases and at J to 3 bases, leaving 4 bases not matched to a gene. The CDR3 runs to 16 residues.

The CDR3 region has the DNA TGTGCCAGCAGCTGGGGAGCTAGCGGGTACTCCTACGAGCAGTACTTC. It is translated as CASSWGASGYSYEQYF. The gene calls are TRBV5-8 and TRBJ2-7; 8 bases align to TRBD2. Looked up from germline, CDR1 is SGHTS and CDR2 is YDEGEE. The CDR3 runs to 16 residues. V was pared by 3 bases and J by 0 bases, with 8 bases of the junction left unmatched.

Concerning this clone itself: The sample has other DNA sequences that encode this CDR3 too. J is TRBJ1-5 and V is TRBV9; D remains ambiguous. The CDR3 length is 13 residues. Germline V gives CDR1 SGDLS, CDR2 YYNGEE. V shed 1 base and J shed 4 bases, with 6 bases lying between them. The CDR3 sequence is CASSVSGNQPQHF. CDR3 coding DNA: TGTGCCAGCAGCGTATCAGGAAATCAGCCCCAGCATTTT. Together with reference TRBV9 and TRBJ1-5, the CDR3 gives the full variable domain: DSGVTQTPKHLITATGQRVTLRCSPRSGDLSVYWYQQSLDQGLQFLIQYYNGEERAKGNILERFSAQQFPDLHSELNLSSLELGDSALYFCASSVSGNQPQHFGDGTRLSIL.

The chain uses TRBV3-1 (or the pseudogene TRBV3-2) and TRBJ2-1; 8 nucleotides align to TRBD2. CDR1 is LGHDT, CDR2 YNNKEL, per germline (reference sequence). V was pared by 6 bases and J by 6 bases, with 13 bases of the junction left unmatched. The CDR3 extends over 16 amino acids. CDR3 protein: CASRQRLSGGPNEQFF. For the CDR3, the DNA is TGTGCCAGCAGGCAGAGGCTATCGGGGGGGCCCAATGAGCAGTTCTTC.

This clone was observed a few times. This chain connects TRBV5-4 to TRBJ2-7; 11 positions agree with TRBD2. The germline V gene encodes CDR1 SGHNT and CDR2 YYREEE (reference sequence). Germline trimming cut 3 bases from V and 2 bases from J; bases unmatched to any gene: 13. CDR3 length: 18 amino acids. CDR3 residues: CASSYQSSGRSLTYEQYF. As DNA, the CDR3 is TGTGCCAGCAGCTACCAGTCTAGCGGGAGGTCCCTAACCTACGAGCAGTACTTC.

CDR3: CAFRAGSTEAFF. CDR3 bases: TGTGCCTTCAGGGCGGGGAGCACTGAAGCTTTCTTT. The chain employs TRBV30 and TRBJ1-1; a possible D gene is TRBD1 (5 bases). Trimming took 7 bases from V and 4 from J, leaving 13 bases between them. Germline CDR1 reads GTSNPN; CDR2 reads SVGIG (reference sequence). CDR3 size: 12 residues.

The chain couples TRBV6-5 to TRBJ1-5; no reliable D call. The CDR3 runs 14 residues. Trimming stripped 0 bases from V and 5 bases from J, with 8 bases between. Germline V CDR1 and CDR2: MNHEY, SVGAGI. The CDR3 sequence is CASSYSALHQPQHF. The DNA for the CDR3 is TGTGCCAGCAGTTACTCTGCACTCCATCAGCCCCAGCATTTT.

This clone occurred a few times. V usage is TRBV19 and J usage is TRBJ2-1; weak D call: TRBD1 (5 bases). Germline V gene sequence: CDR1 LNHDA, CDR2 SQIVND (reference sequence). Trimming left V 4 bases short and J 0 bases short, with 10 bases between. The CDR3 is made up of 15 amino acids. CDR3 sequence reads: CASSTGPSSYNEQFF. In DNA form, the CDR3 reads TGTGCCAGTAGTACAGGGCCGAGCTCCTACAATGAGCAGTTCTTC.

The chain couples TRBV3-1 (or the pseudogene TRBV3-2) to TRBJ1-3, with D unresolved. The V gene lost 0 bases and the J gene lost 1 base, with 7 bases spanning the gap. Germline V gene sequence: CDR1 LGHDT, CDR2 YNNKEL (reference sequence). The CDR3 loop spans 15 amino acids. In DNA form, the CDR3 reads TGTGCCAGCAGCCAAGAGTTTAGTTCTGGAAACACCATATATTTT. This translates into CASSQEFSSGNTIYF.

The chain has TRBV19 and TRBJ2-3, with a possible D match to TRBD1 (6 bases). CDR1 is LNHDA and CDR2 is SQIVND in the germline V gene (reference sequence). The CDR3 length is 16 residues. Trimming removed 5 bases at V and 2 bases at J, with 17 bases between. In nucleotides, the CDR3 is TGTGCCAGTAGTGCAGCTAGGGGGACCAACACAGATACGCAGTATTTT. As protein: CASSAARGTNTDTQYF.

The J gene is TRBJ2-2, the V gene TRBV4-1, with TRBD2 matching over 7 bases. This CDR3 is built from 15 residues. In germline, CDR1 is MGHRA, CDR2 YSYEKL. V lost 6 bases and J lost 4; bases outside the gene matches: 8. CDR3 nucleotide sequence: TGCGCCAGCAGAACCCTGGGCGGGAGCACCGGGGAGCTGTTTTTT. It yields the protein CASRTLGGSTGELFF.

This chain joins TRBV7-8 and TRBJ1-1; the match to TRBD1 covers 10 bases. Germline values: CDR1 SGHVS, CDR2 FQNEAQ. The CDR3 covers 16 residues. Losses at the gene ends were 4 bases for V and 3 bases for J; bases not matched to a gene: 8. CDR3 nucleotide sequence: TGTGCCAGCAGCTCCCGGACAGGGGGAGCGGACACTGAAGCTTTCTTT. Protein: CASSSRTGGADTEAFF.

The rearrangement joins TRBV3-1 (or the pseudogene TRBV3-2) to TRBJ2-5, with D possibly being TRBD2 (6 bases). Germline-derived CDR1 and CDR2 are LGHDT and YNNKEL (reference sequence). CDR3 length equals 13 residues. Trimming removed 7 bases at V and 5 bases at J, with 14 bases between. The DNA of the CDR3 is TGTGCCAGCATGAACTTTGGGGGGGAGACCCAGTACTTC. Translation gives CASMNFGGETQYF.

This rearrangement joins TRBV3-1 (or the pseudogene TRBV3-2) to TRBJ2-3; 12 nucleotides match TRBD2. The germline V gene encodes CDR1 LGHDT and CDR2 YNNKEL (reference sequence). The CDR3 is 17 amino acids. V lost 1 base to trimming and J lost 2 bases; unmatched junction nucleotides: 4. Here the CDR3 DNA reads TGTGCCAGCAGCCAAGCTAGCGGGGGGGCCCCCACAGATACGCAGTATTTT. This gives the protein CASSQASGGAPTDTQYF.

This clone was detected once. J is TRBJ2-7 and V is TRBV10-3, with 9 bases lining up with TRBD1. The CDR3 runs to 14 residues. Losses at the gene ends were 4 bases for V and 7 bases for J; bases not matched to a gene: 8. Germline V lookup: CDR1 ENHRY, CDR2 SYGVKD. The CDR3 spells CAISVGDRAGEQYF. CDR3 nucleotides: TGTGCCATCAGTGTGGGGGACAGGGCCGGGGAGCAGTACTTC.

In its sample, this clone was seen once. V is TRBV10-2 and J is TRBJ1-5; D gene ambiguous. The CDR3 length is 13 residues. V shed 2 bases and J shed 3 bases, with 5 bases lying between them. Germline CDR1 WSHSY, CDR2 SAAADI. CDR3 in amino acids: CASSENTNQPQHF. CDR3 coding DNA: TGCGCCAGCAGTGAGAACACCAATCAGCCCCAGCATTTT.

This CDR3 reads CASSYSAGNEKLFF. In nucleotides, the CDR3 is TGTGCCAGCAGTTACTCGGCGGGAAATGAAAAACTGTTTTTT. This chain links TRBV6-5 with TRBJ1-4; unclear D gene. The germline V and J ends were trimmed by 0 bases and 5 bases, with 7 bases remaining between them. The CDR3 has 14 residues. The germline V gene encodes CDR1 MNHEY and CDR2 SVGAGI.

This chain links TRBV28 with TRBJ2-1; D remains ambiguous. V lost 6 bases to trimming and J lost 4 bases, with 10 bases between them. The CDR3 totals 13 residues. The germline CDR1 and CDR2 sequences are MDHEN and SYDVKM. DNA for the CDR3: TGTGCCAGCAGCATCGACTTTTACAATGAGCAGTTCTTC. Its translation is CASSIDFYNEQFF.

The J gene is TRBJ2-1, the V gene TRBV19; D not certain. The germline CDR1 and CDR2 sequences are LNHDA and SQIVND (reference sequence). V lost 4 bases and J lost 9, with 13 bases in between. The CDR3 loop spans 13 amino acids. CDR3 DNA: TGTGCCAGTAGTAACCGACTTGTCAGTGAGCAGTTCTTC. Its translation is CASSNRLVSEQFF.

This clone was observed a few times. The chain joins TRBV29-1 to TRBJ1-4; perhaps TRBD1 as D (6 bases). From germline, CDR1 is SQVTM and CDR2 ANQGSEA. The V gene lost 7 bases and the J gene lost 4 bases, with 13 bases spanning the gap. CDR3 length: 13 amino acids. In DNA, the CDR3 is TGCAGCGGGAAAGACAGGTTTAATGAAAAACTGTTTTTT. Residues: CSGKDRFNEKLFF.

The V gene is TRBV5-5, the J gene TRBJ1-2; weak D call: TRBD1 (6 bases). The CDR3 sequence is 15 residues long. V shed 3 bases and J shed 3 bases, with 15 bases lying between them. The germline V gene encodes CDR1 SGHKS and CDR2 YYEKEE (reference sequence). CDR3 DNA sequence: TGTGCCAGCAGCTGGGGTACAGGGTTTGACTATGGCTACACCTTC. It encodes CASSWGTGFDYGYTF.

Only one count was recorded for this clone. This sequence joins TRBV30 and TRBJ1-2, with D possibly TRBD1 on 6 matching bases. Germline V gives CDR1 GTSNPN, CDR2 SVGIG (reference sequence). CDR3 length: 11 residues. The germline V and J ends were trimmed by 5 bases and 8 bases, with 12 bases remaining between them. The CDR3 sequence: CAWGTSGGYTF. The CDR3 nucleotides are TGTGCCTGGGGGACATCGGGGGGCTACACCTTC.

CDR3 residues: CASSLWDRPLSGNTIYF. CDR3 in DNA: TGTGCCAGCAGCTTATGGGACAGGCCGCTCTCTGGAAACACCATATATTTT. V is TRBV7-6 and J is TRBJ1-3, with 8 positions matching TRBD1. Germline lookup yields CDR1 SGHVS and CDR2 FNYEAQ. The J segment lost 0 bases and the V segment lost 2 bases, leaving 6 bases of the junction unmatched. This CDR3 region has 17 residues.

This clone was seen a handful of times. CDR3 amino acids: CASSDRGTQYF. CDR3 DNA: TGTGCCAGCAGCGACAGAGGGACGCAGTATTTT. This rearrangement joins TRBV9 to TRBJ2-3; a possible D gene is TRBD2 (5 bases). Germline lookup yields CDR1 SGDLS and CDR2 YYNGEE. V was shortened by 3 bases and J by 9 bases, with 8 bases between the two germline ends. This CDR3 is 11 amino acids long.

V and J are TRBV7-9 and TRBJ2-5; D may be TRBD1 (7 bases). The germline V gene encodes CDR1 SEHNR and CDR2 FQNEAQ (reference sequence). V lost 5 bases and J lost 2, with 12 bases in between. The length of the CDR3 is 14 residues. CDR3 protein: CASSPTGRQETQYF. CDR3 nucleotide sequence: TGTGCCAGCAGCCCGACAGGGAGGCAAGAGACCCAGTACTTC.

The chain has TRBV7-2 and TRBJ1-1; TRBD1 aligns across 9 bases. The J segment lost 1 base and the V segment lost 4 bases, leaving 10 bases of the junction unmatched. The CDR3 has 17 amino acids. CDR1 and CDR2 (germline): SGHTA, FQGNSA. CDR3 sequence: CASSSNRDRVRNTEAFF. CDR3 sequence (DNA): TGTGCCAGCAGCTCAAACAGGGACAGGGTCAGGAACACTGAAGCTTTCTTT.

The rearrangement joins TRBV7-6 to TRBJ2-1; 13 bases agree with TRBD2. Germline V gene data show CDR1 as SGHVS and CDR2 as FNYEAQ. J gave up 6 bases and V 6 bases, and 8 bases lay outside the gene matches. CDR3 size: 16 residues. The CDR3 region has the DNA TGTGCCAGCAGTATTCGGACTAGCGGGAGTAGCAATGAGCAGTTCTTC. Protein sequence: CASSIRTSGSSNEQFF.

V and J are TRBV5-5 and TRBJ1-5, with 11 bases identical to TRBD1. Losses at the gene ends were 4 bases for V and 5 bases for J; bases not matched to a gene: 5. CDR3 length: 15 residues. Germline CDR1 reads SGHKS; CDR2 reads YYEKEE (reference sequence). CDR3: CASSIRDRGDQPQHF. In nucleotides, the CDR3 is TGTGCCAGCAGCATACGGGACAGGGGGGATCAGCCCCAGCATTTT.